These T cell receptor beta chains were read from a single sample in a study of cytomegalovirus exposure and HLA in healthy donors. TCRdb keeps only in-frame clones here, not all; method: immunoSEQ multiplex PCR. The sample includes over 150,000 clones, 80% to 85% seen only once; the top ten take under 0.4%. Sample: PBMCs. All receptors derive from a boy between 2 and 10 years old in good health and CMV-seronegative. CDR3s include the opening cysteine and the closing phenylalanine or tryptophan. D genes are given only for firm matches. Part of the rows lack a size; the others show once, few, many or a class for expanded clones.

v_gene	j_gene	abundance	d_gene	CDR3nt	CDR3aa
TRBV6-5	TRBJ2-5	NA	TRBD1	TGTGCCAGCAGTGCGGACAGGTCAGGGGAGACCCAGTACTTC	CASSADRSGETQYF
TRBV30	TRBJ2-7	few	TRBD1	TGTGCCTGGAACCCGGGGACAGGGGGCAACGAGCAGTACTTC	CAWNPGTGGNEQYF
TRBV28	TRBJ2-7	NA	TRBD1	TGTGCCAGCAGTTTCCGGGACAGTGCCTCCTACGAGCAGTACTTC	CASSFRDSASYEQYF
TRBV28	TRBJ2-7	NA	TRBD1	TGTGCCAGCAGTCCACTTCCGGGACAGGGGGCTTACGAGCAGTACTTC	CASSPLPGQGAYEQYF
TRBV7-6	TRBJ2-7	NA	TRBD1	TGTGCCAGCAGCCCGAGGGGGACAGGGTCCTACGAGCAGTACTTC	CASSPRGTGSYEQYF
TRBV7-9	TRBJ2-5	NA	TRBD2	TGTGCCAGCAGCCCGGTGGGGGGGGAGACCCAGTACTTC	CASSPVGGETQYF
TRBV5-1	TRBJ1-2	few	TRBD1	TGCGCCAGCAGCTTGGCCCCGGGACAGAACTATGGCTACACCTTC	CASSLAPGQNYGYTF
TRBV6-1	TRBJ2-2	NA	NA	TGTGCCAGCAGTGAAACGGGTGGCGGGGAGCTGTTTTTT	CASSETGGGELFF
TRBV5-1	TRBJ2-1	NA	NA	TGCGCCAGCAGTCCGGACAGGGAGGGAAATGAGCAGTTCTTC	CASSPDREGNEQFF
TRBV2	TRBJ2-1	NA	TRBD1	TGTGCCAGCAGTAAATGGACAGGGAGAGACAATGAGCAGTTCTTC	CASSKWTGRDNEQFF
TRBV6-1	TRBJ1-5	NA	TRBD1	TGTGCCAGCAGTTCGACAGGGGGCAATCAGCCCCAGCATTTT	CASSSTGGNQPQHF
TRBV13	TRBJ2-7	few	NA	TGTGCCAGCAGCCTTGGGACATCTACCCACTACGAGCAGTACTTC	CASSLGTSTHYEQYF
TRBV4-2	TRBJ2-1	NA	TRBD2	TGTGCCAGCAGCCAAGATAAAAAAAGCGGGAGGGTTAATGAGCAGTTCTTC	CASSQDKKSGRVNEQFF
TRBV6-1	TRBJ2-7	NA	NA	TGTGCCAGCAGTGATTTTTTGCGACACCTCCGCTACGAGCAGTACTTC	CASSDFLRHLRYEQYF
TRBV14	TRBJ2-3	NA	NA	TGTGCCAGCAGCCCCAGCCGAGCTAGCGGCACAGATACGCAGTATTTT	CASSPSRASGTDTQYF
TRBV19	TRBJ1-2	NA	TRBD1	TGTGCCAGTAGTATAGGAACAGGGACAGGCAATGGCTACACCTTC	CASSIGTGTGNGYTF
TRBV27	TRBJ2-7	NA	TRBD2	TGTGCCACCCAACCGACCCCTAGCGGGAGCTACGAGCAGTACTTC	CATQPTPSGSYEQYF